Listed below are T cell receptor beta chains from one sample, sequenced in a study of CD8 T cells in ankylosing spondylitis. TCRdb used MiXCR to reprocess the 5' RACE reads, holding one entry per CDR3 protein. In the table there are under 170,000 distinct CDR3 sequences, roughly 44% of which are singletons. The sample consisted of synovial fluid, either unsorted or a sorted T cell fraction (not recorded which). Receptor source: a male donor with ankylosing spondylitis. The CDR3 runs from the conserved cysteine through the conserved F or W. Each record gives: clone size, D gene, J gene, V gene, CDR3 protein, CDR3 DNA. A D gene is named only where the DNA matches it firmly. Clone size is not always given. Where it is, it says once, few, many or a class for expanded clones.

abundance: once; d_gene: -; j_gene: TRBJ1-2; v_gene: TRBV12-3/TRBV12-4; CDR3aa: CASSPNYKTTHF; CDR3nt: TGTGCCAGCAGTCCAAATTACAAGACTACGCACTTC
abundance: few; d_gene: TRBD1; j_gene: TRBJ2-7; v_gene: TRBV15; CDR3aa: CATSRDRIRDSLTYEQYF; CDR3nt: TGTGCCACCAGCAGAGATCGAATCCGGGACAGCCTTACCTACGAGCAGTACTTC
abundance: -; d_gene: -; j_gene: TRBJ2-1; v_gene: TRBV6-5; CDR3aa: CASSYSPPRSGAYNEQFF; CDR3nt: TGTGCCAGCAGTTACTCACCCCCAAGAAGCGGAGCCTACAATGAGCAGTTCTTC
abundance: few; d_gene: -; j_gene: TRBJ2-5; v_gene: TRBV7-9; CDR3aa: CASSLAGAQTSETQYF; CDR3nt: TGTGCCAGCAGCTTAGCCGGGGCCCAAACTTCGGAGACCCAGTACTTC
abundance: -; d_gene: TRBD1; j_gene: TRBJ2-1; v_gene: TRBV4-2; CDR3aa: CASSQGDRYNEQFF; CDR3nt: TGTGCCAGCAGCCAAGGGGACAGATACAATGAGCAGTTCTTC
abundance: -; d_gene: TRBD2; j_gene: TRBJ2-1; v_gene: TRBV29-1; CDR3aa: CSVEDYSTASGKHEQFF; CDR3nt: TGCAGCGTTGAAGATTATAGTACGGCTAGCGGGAAGCATGAGCAGTTCTTC
abundance: -; d_gene: -; j_gene: TRBJ2-3; v_gene: TRBV29-1; CDR3aa: CSVEDGLGTTQYF; CDR3nt: TGCAGCGTTGAAGATGGTTTGGGGACGACGCAGTATTTT
abundance: -; d_gene: -; j_gene: TRBJ1-4; v_gene: TRBV12-3/TRBV12-4; CDR3aa: CASSFDRRPGNEKLFF; CDR3nt: TGTGCCAGCAGTTTTGACAGGCGTCCTGGGAATGAAAAACTGTTTTTT
abundance: -; d_gene: -; j_gene: TRBJ2-1; v_gene: TRBV11-2; CDR3aa: CASSPYNYNEQFF; CDR3nt: TGTGCCAGCAGCCCTTACAACTACAATGAGCAGTTCTTC
abundance: -; d_gene: TRBD2; j_gene: TRBJ2-1; v_gene: TRBV3-1; CDR3aa: CASSQDSWGLAGFGSYNEQFF; CDR3nt: TGTGCCAGCAGCCAAGATAGTTGGGGACTAGCGGGATTTGGCTCCTACAATGAGCAGTTCTTC
abundance: -; d_gene: -; j_gene: TRBJ2-1; v_gene: TRBV12-3/TRBV12-4; CDR3aa: CASSSENLVADEQFF; CDR3nt: TGTGCCAGCAGTAGCGAAAATTTAGTGGCCGATGAGCAGTTCTTC
abundance: few; d_gene: -; j_gene: TRBJ2-5; v_gene: TRBV7-7; CDR3aa: CASSLVLGDPETQYF; CDR3nt: TGTGCCAGCAGCTTAGTGCTGGGGGATCCAGAGACCCAGTACTTC
abundance: many; d_gene: -; j_gene: TRBJ1-1; v_gene: TRBV12-3/TRBV12-4; CDR3aa: CASRNQGLNTEAFF; CDR3nt: TGTGCCAGCAGGAACCAGGGGTTGAACACTGAAGCTTTCTTT
abundance: many; d_gene: -; j_gene: TRBJ2-7; v_gene: TRBV3-1; CDR3aa: CASSHPPGQNYEQYF; CDR3nt: TGTGCCAGCAGCCATCCCCCGGGACAAAACTACGAGCAGTACTTC
abundance: -; d_gene: -; j_gene: TRBJ2-1; v_gene: TRBV5-5; CDR3aa: CASSFAYRVFEQFF; CDR3nt: TGTGCCAGCAGCTTCGCGTACAGGGTTTTTGAGCAGTTCTTC
abundance: -; d_gene: TRBD1; j_gene: TRBJ2-6; v_gene: TRBV2; CDR3aa: CASRKQGQGAAGANVLTF; CDR3nt: TGTGCCAGCAGGAAGCAAGGACAGGGGGCAGCTGGGGCCAACGTCCTGACTTTC
abundance: -; d_gene: TRBD1; j_gene: TRBJ1-2; v_gene: TRBV7-9; CDR3aa: CASSPNDRGNGYTF; CDR3nt: TGTGCCAGCAGCCCCAATGACAGGGGAAATGGCTACACCTTC
abundance: medium-sized; d_gene: -; j_gene: TRBJ1-4; v_gene: TRBV10-3; CDR3aa: CAISGGTATNEKLFF; CDR3nt: TGTGCCATCAGTGGGGGGACTGCAACTAATGAAAAACTGTTTTTT
abundance: medium-sized; d_gene: TRBD1; j_gene: TRBJ2-3; v_gene: TRBV4-2; CDR3aa: CASSQLQGETDTQYF; CDR3nt: TGTGCCAGCAGCCAATTACAGGGGGAGACAGATACGCAGTATTTT
abundance: -; d_gene: -; j_gene: TRBJ2-1; v_gene: TRBV28; CDR3aa: CASSLSNVYEQFF; CDR3nt: TGTGCCAGCAGTTTATCAAATGTCTATGAGCAGTTCTTC
abundance: -; d_gene: TRBD1; j_gene: TRBJ2-1; v_gene: TRBV12-3/TRBV12-4; CDR3aa: CASSNWDRDPANEQFF; CDR3nt: TGTGCCAGCAGCAATTGGGACAGGGACCCGGCGAATGAGCAGTTCTTC
abundance: -; d_gene: -; j_gene: TRBJ1-1; v_gene: TRBV10-3; CDR3aa: CAISESFGSNTEAFF; CDR3nt: TGTGCCATCAGTGAGTCGTTCGGCTCGAACACTGAAGCTTTCTTT
abundance: few; d_gene: TRBD1; j_gene: TRBJ1-3; v_gene: TRBV4-1; CDR3aa: CASSQGTGTDRNTIYF; CDR3nt: TGCGCCAGCAGCCAAGGGACCGGGACAGACCGAAACACCATATATTTT
abundance: -; d_gene: -; j_gene: TRBJ1-5; v_gene: TRBV6-1; CDR3aa: CASDQGSNQPQHF; CDR3nt: TGTGCCAGTGACCAGGGAAGCAATCAGCCCCAGCATTTT
abundance: -; d_gene: TRBD1; j_gene: TRBJ1-5; v_gene: TRBV5-1; CDR3aa: CASSPPWTGSKPQHF; CDR3nt: TGCGCCAGCAGCCCCCCCTGGACAGGGTCAAAGCCCCAGCATTTT
abundance: -; d_gene: -; j_gene: TRBJ1-2; v_gene: TRBV18; CDR3aa: CASSPRTALGYGYTF; CDR3nt: TGTGCCAGCTCACCTCGGACAGCTCTAGGCTATGGCTACACCTTC
abundance: -; d_gene: -; j_gene: TRBJ2-7; v_gene: TRBV6-2/TRBV6-3; CDR3aa: CASSNPLGRFNYEQYF; CDR3nt: TGTGCCAGCAGTAACCCTTTAGGACGGTTTAACTACGAGCAGTACTTC
abundance: -; d_gene: TRBD2; j_gene: TRBJ2-3; v_gene: TRBV28; CDR3aa: CASSLGVGLAGHTQYF; CDR3nt: TGTGCCAGCAGTTTAGGAGTGGGGCTAGCGGGACATACGCAGTATTTT
abundance: few; d_gene: TRBD2; j_gene: TRBJ2-2; v_gene: TRBV6-6; CDR3aa: CASRGGPGELFF; CDR3nt: TGTGCCAGCAGGGGAGGGCCCGGGGAGCTGTTTTTT
abundance: -; d_gene: -; j_gene: TRBJ1-4; v_gene: TRBV12-3/TRBV12-4; CDR3aa: CASSLATNEKLFF; CDR3nt: TGTGCCAGCAGCCTCGCAACTAATGAAAAACTGTTTTTT
abundance: few; d_gene: TRBD1; j_gene: TRBJ2-1; v_gene: TRBV6-2/TRBV6-3; CDR3aa: CASSYGQDYNEQFF; CDR3nt: TGTGCCAGCAGTTACGGACAGGACTACAATGAGCAGTTCTTC
abundance: once; d_gene: -; j_gene: TRBJ2-7; v_gene: TRBV10-3; CDR3aa: CAISSDNPYEQYF; CDR3nt: TGTGCCATCAGTTCCGACAACCCCTACGAGCAGTACTTC
abundance: -; d_gene: -; j_gene: TRBJ2-1; v_gene: TRBV6-5; CDR3aa: CASSYEGDPYNEQFF; CDR3nt: TGTGCCAGCAGTTACGAGGGGGACCCCTACAATGAGCAGTTCTTC
abundance: few; d_gene: -; j_gene: TRBJ2-1; v_gene: TRBV30; CDR3aa: CAWSSTVGNEQFF; CDR3nt: TGTGCCTGGAGTTCGACAGTCGGTAATGAGCAGTTCTTC
abundance: -; d_gene: -; j_gene: TRBJ2-3; v_gene: TRBV27; CDR3aa: CASSFPSLAHDTQYF; CDR3nt: TGTGCCAGCAGTTTTCCTAGCTTAGCACACGATACGCAGTATTTT
abundance: few; d_gene: -; j_gene: TRBJ1-5; v_gene: TRBV4-1; CDR3aa: CASSQDPGNNQPQHF; CDR3nt: TGCGCCAGCAGCCAAGATCCGGGAAACAATCAGCCCCAGCATTTT
abundance: -; d_gene: -; j_gene: TRBJ2-7; v_gene: TRBV15; CDR3aa: CATSRDRAGPYEQYF; CDR3nt: TGTGCCACCAGCAGAGATCGTGCAGGGCCCTACGAGCAGTACTTC
abundance: -; d_gene: -; j_gene: TRBJ2-7; v_gene: TRBV5-1; CDR3aa: CASSGMGFYEQYF; CDR3nt: TGCGCCAGCAGCGGTATGGGGTTTTACGAGCAGTACTTC
abundance: -; d_gene: -; j_gene: TRBJ2-7; v_gene: TRBV12-3/TRBV12-4; CDR3aa: CASSPVQGLGPVSYEQYF; CDR3nt: TGTGCCAGCAGCCCCGTCCAAGGATTGGGGCCCGTCTCCTACGAGCAGTACTTC
abundance: -; d_gene: -; j_gene: TRBJ2-7; v_gene: TRBV12-3/TRBV12-4; CDR3aa: CASSPGPSSEQYF; CDR3nt: TGTGCCAGCAGTCCGGGACCGTCTAGCGAGCAGTACTTC
abundance: few; d_gene: TRBD2; j_gene: TRBJ2-7; v_gene: TRBV4-2; CDR3aa: CASSQEPSGSEQYF; CDR3nt: TGTGCCAGCAGCCAAGAGCCTAGCGGGAGCGAGCAGTACTTC
abundance: few; d_gene: -; j_gene: TRBJ2-2; v_gene: TRBV29-1; CDR3aa: CSVFRGPTGELFF; CDR3nt: TGCAGCGTCTTCAGGGGACCCACCGGGGAGCTGTTTTTT
abundance: -; d_gene: -; j_gene: TRBJ2-1; v_gene: TRBV6-1; CDR3aa: CATHPGLRINEQFF; CDR3nt: TGTGCCACCCACCCGGGACTGAGAATCAATGAGCAGTTCTTC
abundance: -; d_gene: -; j_gene: TRBJ1-3; v_gene: TRBV7-9; CDR3aa: CASSLEFGGNDRTIYF; CDR3nt: TGTGCCAGCAGCTTAGAGTTTGGGGGAAACGACCGCACCATATATTTT
abundance: -; d_gene: TRBD2; j_gene: TRBJ2-2; v_gene: TRBV6-4; CDR3aa: CASKRLAGGPGELFF; CDR3nt: TGTGCCAGCAAGCGACTAGCGGGAGGGCCCGGGGAGCTGTTTTTT
abundance: -; d_gene: -; j_gene: TRBJ1-1; v_gene: TRBV5-6; CDR3aa: CASSLHLNTEAFF; CDR3nt: TGTGCCAGCAGCCTTCACCTTAACACTGAAGCTTTCTTT
abundance: many; d_gene: -; j_gene: TRBJ1-1; v_gene: TRBV12-3/TRBV12-4; CDR3aa: CASSLTGSGTEAFF; CDR3nt: TGTGCCAGCAGCCTTACAGGGAGTGGCACTGAAGCTTTCTTT
abundance: -; d_gene: TRBD1; j_gene: TRBJ1-2; v_gene: TRBV5-1; CDR3aa: CASSPPLQGPSNYGYTF; CDR3nt: TGCGCCAGCAGCCCACCCCTACAGGGGCCCTCTAACTATGGCTACACCTTC
abundance: -; d_gene: -; j_gene: TRBJ2-5; v_gene: TRBV6-6; CDR3aa: CASSLFQETQYF; CDR3nt: TGTGCCAGCAGCCTTTTCCAAGAGACCCAGTACTTC
abundance: -; d_gene: -; j_gene: TRBJ2-5; v_gene: TRBV15; CDR3aa: CATSRRLTGIYKEETQYF; CDR3nt: TGTGCCACCAGCCGACGATTGACCGGGATTTATAAAGAAGAGACCCAGTACTTC
abundance: few; d_gene: TRBD1; j_gene: TRBJ1-6; v_gene: TRBV4-3; CDR3aa: CASSQGQGNSPLHF; CDR3nt: TGCGCCAGCAGCCAAGGACAGGGTAATTCACCCCTCCACTTT
abundance: few; d_gene: -; j_gene: TRBJ1-5; v_gene: TRBV7-3; CDR3aa: CASSLMPLNQPQHF; CDR3nt: TGTGCCAGCAGCTTAATGCCTCTCAATCAGCCCCAGCATTTT
abundance: -; d_gene: -; j_gene: TRBJ2-3; v_gene: TRBV20-1; CDR3aa: CSARRTWAGTQYF; CDR3nt: TGCAGTGCTCGTCGGACTTGGGCGGGTACGCAGTATTTT
abundance: -; d_gene: TRBD2; j_gene: TRBJ2-7; v_gene: TRBV7-9; CDR3aa: CASSSKTSGGPYEQYF; CDR3nt: TGTGCCAGCAGCTCGAAGACTAGCGGGGGGCCCTACGAGCAGTACTTC
abundance: -; d_gene: -; j_gene: TRBJ2-3; v_gene: TRBV12-3/TRBV12-4; CDR3aa: CASSLLGGRDTQYF; CDR3nt: TGTGCCAGCAGTTTGTTGGGGGGGCGAGATACGCAGTATTTT
abundance: -; d_gene: -; j_gene: TRBJ1-2; v_gene: TRBV21-1; CDR3aa: CASSEARDGYTF; CDR3nt: TGTGCCAGCAGCGAGGCTCGGGATGGCTACACCTTC
abundance: -; d_gene: -; j_gene: TRBJ1-4; v_gene: TRBV7-9; CDR3aa: CASSLSWSGYEKLFF; CDR3nt: TGTGCCAGCAGCTTATCGTGGTCAGGGTACGAAAAACTGTTTTTT
abundance: -; d_gene: TRBD1; j_gene: TRBJ1-1; v_gene: TRBV28; CDR3aa: CASTKPGTGVYLDEAFF; CDR3nt: TGTGCCAGCACCAAACCCGGGACAGGCGTTTATCTGGATGAAGCTTTCTTT